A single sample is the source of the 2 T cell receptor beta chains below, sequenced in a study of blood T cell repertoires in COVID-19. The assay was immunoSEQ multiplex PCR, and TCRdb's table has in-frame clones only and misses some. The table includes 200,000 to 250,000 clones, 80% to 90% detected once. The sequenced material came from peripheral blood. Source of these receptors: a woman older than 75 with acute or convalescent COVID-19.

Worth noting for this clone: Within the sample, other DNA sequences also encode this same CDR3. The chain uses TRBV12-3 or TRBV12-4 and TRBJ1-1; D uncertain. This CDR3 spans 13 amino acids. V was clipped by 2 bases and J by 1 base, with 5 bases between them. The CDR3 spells CASSLPGNTEAFF. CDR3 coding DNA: TGTGCCAGCAGTTTACCAGGGAACACTGAAGCTTTCTTT.

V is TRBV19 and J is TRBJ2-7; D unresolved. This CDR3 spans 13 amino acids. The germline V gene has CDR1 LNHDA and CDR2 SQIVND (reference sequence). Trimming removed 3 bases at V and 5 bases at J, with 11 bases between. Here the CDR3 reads CASSIETRNEQYF. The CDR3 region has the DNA TGTGCCAGTAGTATCGAGACTCGGAACGAGCAGTACTTC.